These 17 T cell receptor beta chains came from one sample sequenced in a study of long-term antiretroviral therapy in people with HIV. Samples were assayed with immunoSEQ v3.0 at survey level. Assay used: immunoSEQ multiplex PCR; TCRdb lists only in-frame clones, some missing. The repertoire holds about 24,000 clones, with 85% to 90% as singletons. The sample was unsorted PBMCs, taken 1.8 years before starting antiretroviral therapy. The receptors shown here come from a woman aged 30 to 39 with HIV.

The sample holds one count of this clone. The chain combines TRBV18 with TRBJ1-5, with D unclear. This CDR3 has 12 amino acids. Trimming left V 0 bases short and J 4 bases short, with 1 base between. Germline CDR1 is KGHSH and CDR2 is LQKENI. The CDR3 sequence: CASSPPNQPQHF. The CDR3 DNA reads as TGTGCCAGCTCACCACCGAATCAGCCCCAGCATTTT.

This clone has more than one count but fewer than ten. The rearrangement uses TRBV9 and TRBJ2-3; tentative D call: TRBD1 (6 bases). Trimming shortened V by 0 bases and J by 1 base, and 9 bases separated the two germline ends. The CDR3 has 15 amino acids. The germline V gene has CDR1 SGDLS and CDR2 YYNGEE. CDR3: CASSVGGLRTDTQYF. DNA for the CDR3: TGTGCCAGCAGCGTAGGGGGGCTGCGCACAGATACGCAGTATTTT.

Regarding this clone: One end of the junction varies from germline; a read error may be responsible. The J gene is TRBJ2-3, the V gene TRBV14; D may be TRBD1 (6 bases). The germline CDR1 and CDR2 sequences are SGHDN and FVKESK. The CDR3 consists of 14 residues. CDR3 loop: CASSRQAFTDMQYF. CDR3 bases: TGTGCCAGCAGCCGACAGGCGTTCACAGATATGCAGTATTTT.

V and J are TRBV7-2 and TRBJ1-4; no reliable D call. The length of the CDR3 is 14 residues. Trimming cost V 1 base and J 5 bases, with 8 bases left between them. Germline V lookup: CDR1 SGHTA, CDR2 FQGNSA. CDR3: CASSLGRKNEKLFF. CDR3 in DNA: TGTGCCAGCAGCTTAGGGAGGAAGAATGAAAAACTGTTTTTT.

This chain joins TRBV5-4 and TRBJ2-5; unclear D gene. Trimming took 1 base from V and 2 from J, leaving 6 bases between them. Germline CDR1 is SGHNT and CDR2 is YYREEE (reference sequence). The CDR3 contains 13 residues. This CDR3 is CASSLPSQETQYF. The CDR3 DNA reads TGTGCCAGCAGCTTGCCCTCACAAGAGACCCAGTACTTC.

V usage is TRBV5-6 and J usage is TRBJ1-2; 10 nucleotides agree with TRBD1. Germline V gene sequence: CDR1 SGHDT, CDR2 YYEEEE. The CDR3 extends over 15 amino acids. Unmatched junction bases numbered 4, after V lost 3 bases and J lost 2 bases. CDR3 in amino acids: CASSWGQGRNYGYTF. Written as DNA, the CDR3 is TGTGCCAGCAGCTGGGGACAGGGGAGGAACTATGGCTACACCTTC.

This clone has only a few counts. The chain employs TRBV2 and TRBJ1-4; possibly TRBD1 for D (5 bases). This CDR3 has 13 residues. The V gene's germline CDR1 is SNHLY and CDR2 FYNNEI. V dropped 7 bases and J dropped 5 bases, with 11 bases sitting between them. This CDR3 reads CASNRDVNEKLFF. CDR3 sequence (DNA): TGTGCCAGCAACCGGGACGTAAATGAAAAACTGTTTTTT.

V and J are TRBV5-1 and TRBJ2-5; 7 bases are a match to TRBD2. Germline CDR1 and CDR2: SGHRS and YFSETQ. With 7 bases clipped from V and 0 bases from J, the junction kept 0 bases outside the gene matches. The length of the CDR3 is 12 residues. CDR3 in amino acids: CASGGDQETQYF. CDR3 DNA sequence: TGCGCCAGCGGGGGGGACCAAGAGACCCAGTACTTC.

The chain has TRBV30 and TRBJ1-2; D call uncertain. Trimming took off 4 bases at V and 5 bases at J, with 8 bases between the two ends. Germline assignment: CDR1 GTSNPN and CDR2 SVGIG (reference sequence). This CDR3 region has 11 residues. The CDR3 sequence is CAWTDTYGYTF. The DNA of the CDR3 is TGTGCCTGGACCGATACATATGGCTACACCTTC.

This clone was detected a few times. This chain links TRBV18 with TRBJ2-1; TRBD2 might be the D (5 bases). This CDR3 comprises 13 residues. Germline CDR1 KGHSH, CDR2 LQKENI. Trimming took 2 bases from V and 5 from J, leaving 7 bases between them. The CDR3 spells CASSPWRNNEQFF. The CDR3 DNA reads TGTGCCAGCTCACCATGGAGGAACAATGAGCAGTTCTTC. Using reference TRBV18 and TRBJ2-1 for the parts outside the CDR3, the full variable domain is NAGVMQNPRHLVRRRGQEARLRCSPMKGHSHVYWYRQLPEEGLKFMVYLQKENIIDESGMPKERFSAEFPKEGPSILRIQQVVRGDSAAYFCASSPWRNNEQFFGPGTRLTVL.

This clone was counted a single time. This chain uses TRBV4-1 with TRBJ1-1; D is unclear. Germline V CDR1 and CDR2: MGHRA, YSYEKL. V lost 1 base to trimming and J lost 7 bases, with 19 bases between them. The CDR3 loop spans 16 amino acids. CDR3 nucleotide sequence: TGCGCCAGCAGCCAAGGGCTAGCGAGAGAGGTTAGTGAAGCTTTCTTT. Its protein is CASSQGLAREVSEAFF.

This chain connects TRBV5-1 to TRBJ1-3; D is ambiguous. The CDR3 sequence is 14 residues long. Germline assignment: CDR1 SGHRS and CDR2 YFSETQ. V shed 1 base and J shed 0 bases, with 5 bases lying between them. This chain's CDR3 is CASSLLDSGNTIYF. For the CDR3, the DNA is TGCGCCAGCAGCTTGTTGGACTCTGGAAACACCATATATTTT. The entire variable domain, with the rest obtained from reference TRBV5-1 and TRBJ1-3, is as follows: KAGVTQTPRYLIKTRGQQVTLSCSPISGHRSVSWYQQTPGQGLQFLFEYFSETQRNKGNFPGRFSGRQFSNSRSEMNVSTLELGDSALYLCASSLLDSGNTIYFGEGSWLTVV.

V is TRBV5-6 and J is TRBJ2-1; the match to TRBD1 covers 7 bases. This CDR3 has 15 residues. CDR1 is SGHDT and CDR2 is YYEEEE in the germline V gene. V dropped 6 bases and J dropped 5; count of bases not matched to a gene: 11. DNA for the CDR3: TGTGCCAGCACCTCCCCGGACAGGCGTAACAATGAGCAGTTCTTC. The encoded protein is CASTSPDRRNNEQFF.

This clone was recorded once. This sequence joins TRBV7-8 and TRBJ1-6, with 8 bases that match TRBD1. Trimming at V came to 2 bases and at J to 8 bases, leaving 5 bases not matched to a gene. Per the germline V gene, CDR1 is SGHVS and CDR2 is FQNEAQ. The CDR3 is made up of 15 amino acids. The CDR3 coding sequence is TGTGCCAGCAGCTTACTGGGACAGGAGGATTCACCCCTCCACTTT. Translation gives CASSLLGQEDSPLHF.

The chain joins TRBV19 to TRBJ2-2; D unclear. Trimming removed 9 bases at V and 1 base at J, with 9 bases between. The CDR3 consists of 13 residues. CDR1 LNHDA and CDR2 SQIVND come from the germline V gene (reference sequence). The CDR3 reads CASILKNTGELFF. CDR3 sequence (DNA): TGTGCCAGCATACTAAAGAACACCGGGGAGCTGTTTTTT.

V is TRBV5-5 and J is TRBJ1-3, with 8 bases matching TRBD1. Germline trimming cut 7 bases from V and 0 bases from J; bases unmatched to any gene: 12. The germline V gene has CDR1 SGHKS and CDR2 YYEKEE (reference sequence). The CDR3 totals 17 residues. The CDR3 DNA sequence: TGTGCCAGCCAGGGAGGACAGGGCCAATTCTCTGGAAACACCATATATTTT. As protein: CASQGGQGQFSGNTIYF.

The rearrangement links TRBV6-7 to TRBJ2-7; tentatively, D is TRBD1 (5 bases). TRBV6-7 carries the ORF label, with uncertain function. V was shortened by 0 bases and J by 0 bases, with 15 bases between the two germline ends. The length of the CDR3 is 17 residues. The CDR3 loop is CASSYSTTDTHSYEQYF. Here the CDR3 DNA reads TGTGCCAGCAGTTACTCGACGACAGATACCCACTCCTACGAGCAGTACTTC.